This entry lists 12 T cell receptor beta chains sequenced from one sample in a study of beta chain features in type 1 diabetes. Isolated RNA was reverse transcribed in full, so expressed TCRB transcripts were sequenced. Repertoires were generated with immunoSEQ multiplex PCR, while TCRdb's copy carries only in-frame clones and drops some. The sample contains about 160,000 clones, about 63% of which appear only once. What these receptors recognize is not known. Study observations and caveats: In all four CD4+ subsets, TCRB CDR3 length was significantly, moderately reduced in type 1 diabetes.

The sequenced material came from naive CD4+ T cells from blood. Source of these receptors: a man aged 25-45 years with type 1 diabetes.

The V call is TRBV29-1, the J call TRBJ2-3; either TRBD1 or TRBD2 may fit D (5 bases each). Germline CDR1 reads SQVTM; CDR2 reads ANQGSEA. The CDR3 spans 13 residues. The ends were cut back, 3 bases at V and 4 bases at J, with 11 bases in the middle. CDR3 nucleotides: TGCAGCGTTGACGGGGCAGAACCAGATACGCAGTATTTT. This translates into CSVDGAEPDTQYF.

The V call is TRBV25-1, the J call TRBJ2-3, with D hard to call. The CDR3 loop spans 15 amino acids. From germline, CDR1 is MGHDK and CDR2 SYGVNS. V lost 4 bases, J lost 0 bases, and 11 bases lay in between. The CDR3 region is CASSVGLHSTDTQYF. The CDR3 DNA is TGTGCCAGCAGTGTGGGCCTCCACAGCACAGATACGCAGTATTTT.

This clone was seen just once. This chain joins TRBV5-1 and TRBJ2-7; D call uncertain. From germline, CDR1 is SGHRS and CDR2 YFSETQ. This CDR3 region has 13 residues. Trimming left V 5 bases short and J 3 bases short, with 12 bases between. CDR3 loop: CASSSRANYEQYF. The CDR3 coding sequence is TGCGCCAGCAGTAGTCGGGCCAACTACGAGCAGTACTTC.

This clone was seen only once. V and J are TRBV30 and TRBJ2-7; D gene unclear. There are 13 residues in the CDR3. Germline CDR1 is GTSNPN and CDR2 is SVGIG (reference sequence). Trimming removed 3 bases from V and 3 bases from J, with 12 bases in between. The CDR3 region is CAWREPSFYEQYF. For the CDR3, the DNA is TGTGCCTGGAGGGAACCCTCTTTCTACGAGCAGTACTTC.

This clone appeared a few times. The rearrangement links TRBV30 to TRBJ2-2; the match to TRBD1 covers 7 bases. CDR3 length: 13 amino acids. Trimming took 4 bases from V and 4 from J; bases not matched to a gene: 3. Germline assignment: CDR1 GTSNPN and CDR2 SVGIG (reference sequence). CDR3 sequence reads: CAWMTGPTGELFF. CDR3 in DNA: TGTGCCTGGATGACAGGGCCCACCGGGGAGCTGTTTTTT. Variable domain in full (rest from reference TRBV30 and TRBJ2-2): SQTIHQWPATLVQPVGSPLSLECTVEGTSNPNLYWYRQAAGRGLQLLFYSVGIGQISSEVPQNLSASRPQDRQFILSSKKLLLSDSGFYLCAWMTGPTGELFFGEGSRLTVL.

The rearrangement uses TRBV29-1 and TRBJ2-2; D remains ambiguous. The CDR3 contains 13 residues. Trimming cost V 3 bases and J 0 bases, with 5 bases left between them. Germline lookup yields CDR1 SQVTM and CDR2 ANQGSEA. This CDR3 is CSVDSSNTGELFF. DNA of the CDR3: TGCAGCGTTGACAGCTCGAACACCGGGGAGCTGTTTTTT.

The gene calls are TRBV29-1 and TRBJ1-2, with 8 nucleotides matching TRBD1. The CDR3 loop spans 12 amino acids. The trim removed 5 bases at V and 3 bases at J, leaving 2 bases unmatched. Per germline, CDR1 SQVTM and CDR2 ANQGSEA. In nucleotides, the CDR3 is TGCAGCGTTTTGGGACAGGACTATGGCTACACCTTC. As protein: CSVLGQDYGYTF.

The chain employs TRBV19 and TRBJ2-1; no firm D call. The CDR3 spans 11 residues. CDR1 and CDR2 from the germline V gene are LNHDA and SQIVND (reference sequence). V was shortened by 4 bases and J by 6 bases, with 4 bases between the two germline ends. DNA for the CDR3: TGTGCCAGTAGTAAACGCAATGAGCAGTTCTTC. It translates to CASSKRNEQFF.

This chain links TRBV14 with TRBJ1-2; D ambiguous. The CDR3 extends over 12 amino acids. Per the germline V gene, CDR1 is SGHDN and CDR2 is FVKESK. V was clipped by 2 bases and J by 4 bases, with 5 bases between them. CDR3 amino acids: CASSQNLYGYTF. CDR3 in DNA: TGTGCCAGCAGCCAAAACCTCTATGGCTACACCTTC.

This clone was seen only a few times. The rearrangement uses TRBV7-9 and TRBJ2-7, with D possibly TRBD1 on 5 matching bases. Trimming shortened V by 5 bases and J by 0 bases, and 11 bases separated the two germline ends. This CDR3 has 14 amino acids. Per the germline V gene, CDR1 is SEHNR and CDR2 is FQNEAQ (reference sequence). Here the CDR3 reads CASSVDSFSYEQYF. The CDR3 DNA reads TGTGCCAGCAGCGTCGACAGCTTCTCCTACGAGCAGTACTTC.

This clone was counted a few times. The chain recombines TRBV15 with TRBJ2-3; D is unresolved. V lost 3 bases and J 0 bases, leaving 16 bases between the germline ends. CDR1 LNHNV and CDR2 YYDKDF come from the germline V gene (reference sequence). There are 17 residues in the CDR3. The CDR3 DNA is TGTGCCACCAGCAGCGCCTACAGAATGTCTAGCACAGATACGCAGTATTTT. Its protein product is CATSSAYRMSSTDTQYF.

DNA of the CDR3: TGCAGCTCAGGCGGACAGAAGACCGACACAGATACGCAGTATTTT. Protein product: CSSGGQKTDTDTQYF. This chain links TRBV29-1 with TRBJ2-3, with a weak D call TRBD1 (6 bases). The CDR3 sequence is 15 residues long. V was cut by 8 bases and J by 2 bases, with 20 bases left in between. Germline V gene data show CDR1 as SQVTM and CDR2 as ANQGSEA.